The clone carrying this TCR beta chain has more than one count but fewer than ten. The target antigen is unknown. The junction differs from germline at one of its ends, possibly a read error. A universal primer binding site was introduced by template switching. The final cDNA contained unique molecular identifiers. Using its own MiXCR run on the 5' RACE reads, TCRdb lists one record per CDR3 protein. The sample has about 460,000 distinct CDR3 sequences, 12% to 15% seen once; the top ten hold more than 0.5%. The sample is drawn from a study of identical twins. This CDR3 comprises 17 residues. CDR1 is SSHAT and CDR2 is FNYEAQ in the germline V gene (reference sequence). Overall study findings and caveats: When twins shared out-of-frame alpha sequences, those sequences had excess low generation probability. In cord blood, abundant beta clonotypes had fewer insertions; memory showed no trend.

These same data were also listed under a study on yellow fever vaccine responses in identical twins.

Sequenced material: CD4+ T cells sorted from blood. The sequence was collected from a young woman in good health. V gene TRBV7-7 combines with J gene TRBJ2-1; 7 nucleotides agree with TRBD1. For the CDR3, the DNA is TGTGCTAGCAGCCCCGGCAGGGGGTCAAACTCCTACAATGAGCAGTTCTTC. Its protein is CASSPGRGSNSYNEQFF.